This T cell receptor beta chain was identified during a study of T cells expressing NK-cell markers. About the research overall: It was from sorted CD3+CD56+NKG2C+, CD3+CD56+NKG2C- and CD3+CD56-NKG2C+ T cells that TCR beta repertoires came. Study-level points and caveats: These clonotypes also led the CD3+CD56-NKG2C+ fraction in a handful of donors. Dominant NKG2C+ clonotypes accounted for roughly 1.0-8% of CD8+ T cells in about six donors.

Researchers built TCR beta cDNA using 5'RACE template switching with UMIs. TCRdb reprocessed the 5' RACE reads, with one entry per CDR3 protein and no DNA. Its clone listing holds 350,000 to 450,000 distinct CDR3 sequences. As for this clonotype: The antigen remains unidentified.

The germline V gene has CDR1 DFQATT and CDR2 SNEGSKA (reference sequence). This CDR3 is 14 amino acids long. This receptor was obtained from a man aged 18 to 69 in good health. The chain links TRBV20-1 to TRBJ1-1; TCRdb outputs TRBD1, but without DNA this stays unchecked. The sample comprised blood T cells: a sorted CD56 or NKG2C T cell subset, CD4+ or CD8+ T cells, or bulk PBMC T cells (not recorded which). CDR3 loop: CSARDGQGITEAFF.